This TCR beta chain derives from a study of PD-1 blockade in classical Hodgkin lymphoma. Study-level results: Why the repertoires differ is still unclear, perhaps disease activity or prior therapy. Compared with healthy donors, newly diagnosed patients reportedly showed lower baseline TCR diversity. Patients with a complete response exhibited baseline diversity comparable to newly diagnosed patients. The CD4+ diversity rise by C4D1 was clearest in complete responders.

Sequencing used immunoSEQ multiplex PCR; TCRdb keeps in-frame clones, though not all of them. The table includes 100,000 or so clones, 93% detected once. On this clone itself: The antigen remains undetermined.

Time point denoted: cycle 4 day 1 (C4D1), after 5 to 7 weeks of nivolumab. All trial patients relapsed after autologous stem cell transplantation. V was clipped by 4 bases and J by 0 bases, with 13 bases between them. CDR3 size: 15 residues. Germline loops: CDR1 SGHRS, CDR2 YFSETQ. The material was peripheral blood mononuclear cells (PBMCs), obtained before the fourth cycle of nivolumab. The TCR originated in a human donor with classical Hodgkin lymphoma. This chain joins TRBV5-1 and TRBJ1-2; D gene uncertain. The CDR3 spells CASSLLKEANYGYTF. CDR3 nucleotides: TGCGCCAGCAGCCTGCTAAAGGAAGCTAACTATGGCTACACCTTC.